The 6 T cell receptor beta chains reported below all come from one sample, sequenced in a study of Graves' ophthalmopathy and Graves' hyperthyroidism. Amplified material comprised TCR beta CDR3 regions derived from RNA transcripts. First-round RT-PCR with HTBI primers preceded a second-round multiplex PCR. TCRdb processed the multiplex PCR reads anew with MiXCR; each CDR3 protein has one entry. The sample records hundreds of thousands of distinct CDR3 sequences, approximately 39% being singletons. Input material: peripheral blood. The receptors were gathered from an adult man with Graves' ophthalmopathy.

In its sample, this clonotype was seen once. One base away lies a much larger clone, so this may be a sequencing read error. J is TRBJ1-1 and V is TRBV20-1; D might be TRBD1 (6 bases). Germline CDR1 is DFQATT and CDR2 is SNEGSKA (reference sequence). The CDR3 is 13 amino acids. The CDR3 DNA follows: TGCAGTGCTAGAAGCTCAGACAGGAGGGGAGCTTCCTTT. Its translation is CSARSSDRRGASF.

The rearrangement joins TRBV2 to TRBJ2-5; 8 bases map to TRBD2. Germline V gene data show CDR1 as SNHLY and CDR2 as FYNNEI. The CDR3 is made up of 14 amino acids. As DNA, the CDR3 is TGTGCTAGAGACCTCCCGGGGGGGTACGAGACCCAGTACTTC. Amino acid sequence: CARDLPGGYETQYF.

This clonotype was seen ten or more times. The V and J genes are TRBV19 and TRBJ1-1; 8 bases agree with TRBD1. The CDR3 has 14 residues. The V gene end was trimmed by 6 bases and the J gene end by 3 bases; junction bases not matched to a gene: 6. Germline assignment: CDR1 LNHDA and CDR2 SQIVND (reference sequence). In nucleotides, the CDR3 is TGTGCCAGTAGAAGGACAGGGCTGGACACTGAAGCTTTCTTT. As protein: CASRRTGLDTEAFF.

This clonotype was recorded many times. The chain combines TRBV2 with TRBJ2-5, with D tentatively TRBD2 (6 bases). The germline V gene has CDR1 SNHLY and CDR2 FYNNEI. The CDR3 contains 15 residues. Trimming took off 8 bases at V and 1 base at J, with 17 bases between the two ends. The CDR3 here is CASAPWAGPQETQYF. CDR3 coding DNA: TGTGCCAGCGCCCCTTGGGCGGGACCCCAAGAGACCCAGTACTTC. Variable domain in full (rest from reference TRBV2 and TRBJ2-5): EPEVTQTPSHQVTQMGQEVILRCVPISNHLYFYWYRQILGQKVEFLVSFYNNEISEKSEIFDDQFSVERPDGSNFTLKIRSTKLEDSAMYFCASAPWAGPQETQYFGPGTRLLVL.

On this clonotype: This could be a read error, since a much larger clone is one nucleotide away. The chain combines TRBV29-1 with TRBJ2-5; TRBD2 is a possible D gene (7 bases). CDR1 and CDR2 (germline): SQVTM, ANQGSEA. This CDR3 spans 12 amino acids. CDR3 DNA sequence: TGCAGCGAATTTAGGGGGGGGGAGACCCTGTACTTC. Protein product: CSEFRGGETLYF.

This clonotype was seen ten or more times. This chain uses TRBV19 with TRBJ1-2; D gene ambiguous. The germline CDR1 and CDR2 sequences are LNHDA and SQIVND (reference sequence). The CDR3 length is 12 residues. V lost 9 bases and J lost 4, with 12 bases in between. The CDR3 bases are TGTGCCAGCCGCGGACCGGGCTATGGCTACACCTTC. This gives the protein CASRGPGYGYTF.